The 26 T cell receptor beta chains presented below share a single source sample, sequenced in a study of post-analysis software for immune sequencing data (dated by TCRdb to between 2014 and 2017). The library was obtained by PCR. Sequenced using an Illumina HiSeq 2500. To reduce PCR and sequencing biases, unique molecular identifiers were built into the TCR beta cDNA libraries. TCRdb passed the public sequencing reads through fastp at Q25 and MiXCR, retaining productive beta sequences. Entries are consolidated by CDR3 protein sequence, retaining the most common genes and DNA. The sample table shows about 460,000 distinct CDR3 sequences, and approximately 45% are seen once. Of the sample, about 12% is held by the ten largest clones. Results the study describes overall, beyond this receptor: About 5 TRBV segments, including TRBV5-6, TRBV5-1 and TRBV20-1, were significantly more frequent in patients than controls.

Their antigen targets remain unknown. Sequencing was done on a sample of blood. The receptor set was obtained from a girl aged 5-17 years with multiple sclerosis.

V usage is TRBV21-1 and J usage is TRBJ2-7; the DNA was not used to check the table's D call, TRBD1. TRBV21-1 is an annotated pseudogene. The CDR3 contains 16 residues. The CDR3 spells CASSKGSGSLNYEQYF. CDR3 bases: TGTGCCAGCAGCAAAGGATCCGGGTCCCTAAACTACGAGCAGTACTTC.

The CDR3 sequence is CASSTGTGRNTEAFF. The DNA for the CDR3 is TGCGCCAGCAGCACCGGGACAGGGAGGAACACTGAAGCTTTCTTT. The chain joins TRBV4-3 to TRBJ1-1; 9 nucleotides line up with TRBD1. The CDR3 runs 15 residues. Germline V gene lookup returns CDR1 LGHNA and CDR2 YSLEER. V shed 5 bases and J 1 base; nucleotides not matched to a gene: 5.

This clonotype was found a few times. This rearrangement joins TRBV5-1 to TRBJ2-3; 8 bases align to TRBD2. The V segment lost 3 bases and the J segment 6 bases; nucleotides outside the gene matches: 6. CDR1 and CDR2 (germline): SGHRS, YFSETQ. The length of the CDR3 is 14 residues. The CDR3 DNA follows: TGCGCCAGCAGCTGGCGGACTAGCTTGGATACGCAGTATTTT. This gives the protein CASSWRTSLDTQYF.

In DNA, the CDR3 is TGTGCCAGCAGCCTTTCGTGGACTGGCGATGAGCAGTTCTTC. It specifies CASSLSWTGDEQFF. The chain combines TRBV3-1 with TRBJ2-1; a possible D gene is TRBD2 (5 bases). CDR3 length: 14 amino acids. The V end lost 4 bases, the J end lost 8 bases, and 15 bases lay between the germline ends. Germline assignment: CDR1 LGHDT and CDR2 YNNKEL (reference sequence).

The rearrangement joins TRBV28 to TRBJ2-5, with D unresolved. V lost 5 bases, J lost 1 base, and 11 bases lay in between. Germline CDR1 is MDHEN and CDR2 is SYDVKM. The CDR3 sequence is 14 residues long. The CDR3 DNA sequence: TGTGCCAGCAGTATGCAGGAGTTCCAAGAGACCCAGTACTTC. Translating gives CASSMQEFQETQYF.

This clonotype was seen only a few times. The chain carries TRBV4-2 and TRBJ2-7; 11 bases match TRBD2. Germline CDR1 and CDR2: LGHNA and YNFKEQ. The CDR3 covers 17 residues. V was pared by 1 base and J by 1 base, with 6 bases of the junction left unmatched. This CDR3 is CASSQGASGRLSYEQYF. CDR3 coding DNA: TGTGCCAGCAGCCAAGGGGCTAGCGGGAGGTTATCCTACGAGCAGTACTTC.

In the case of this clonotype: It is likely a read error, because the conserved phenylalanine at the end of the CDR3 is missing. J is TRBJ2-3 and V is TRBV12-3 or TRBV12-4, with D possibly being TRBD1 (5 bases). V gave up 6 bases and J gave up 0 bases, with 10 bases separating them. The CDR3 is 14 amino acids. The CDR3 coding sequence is TGTGCCAGCAGCCTGACAGCTAGCACAGATACGCAGTATTCT. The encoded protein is CASSLTASTDTQYS.

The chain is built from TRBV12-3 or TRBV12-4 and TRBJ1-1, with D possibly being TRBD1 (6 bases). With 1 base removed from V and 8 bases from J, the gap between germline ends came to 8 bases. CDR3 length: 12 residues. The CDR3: CASSLVQGEAFF. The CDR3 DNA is TGTGCCAGCAGTTTAGTCCAGGGGGAAGCTTTCTTT.

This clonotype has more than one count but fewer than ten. The CDR3 DNA reads TGTGCCACCAGTGACCCGGGACAGGGACAAGAGACCCAGTACTTC. Translating it yields CATSDPGQGQETQYF. V is TRBV24-1 and J is TRBJ2-5, with 9 positions matching TRBD1. The CDR3 contains 15 residues. J gave up 2 bases and V 4 bases, and 4 bases lay outside the gene matches. Germline loops: CDR1 KGHDR, CDR2 SFDVKD.

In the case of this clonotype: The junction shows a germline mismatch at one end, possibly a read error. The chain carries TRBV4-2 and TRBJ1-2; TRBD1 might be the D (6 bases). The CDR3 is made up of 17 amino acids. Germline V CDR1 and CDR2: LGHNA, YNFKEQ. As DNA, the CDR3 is TGTGCCAGTAGCCAATTAACCAGGGGAGCGTTACACTATGGCCACACCTTC. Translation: CASSQLTRGALHYGHTF.

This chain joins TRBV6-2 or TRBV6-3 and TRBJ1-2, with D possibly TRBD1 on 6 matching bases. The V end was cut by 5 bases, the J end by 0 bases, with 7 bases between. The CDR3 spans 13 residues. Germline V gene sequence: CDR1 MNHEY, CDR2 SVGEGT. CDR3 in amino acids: CASSGTTNYGYTF. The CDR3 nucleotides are TGTGCCAGCAGTGGGACAACTAACTATGGCTACACCTTC.

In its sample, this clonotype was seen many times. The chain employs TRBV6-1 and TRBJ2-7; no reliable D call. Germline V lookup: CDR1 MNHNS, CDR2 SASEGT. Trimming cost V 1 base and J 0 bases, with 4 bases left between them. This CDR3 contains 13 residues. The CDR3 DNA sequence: TGTGCCAGCAGTGAAGGACTCTCCTACGAGCAGTACTTC. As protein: CASSEGLSYEQYF.

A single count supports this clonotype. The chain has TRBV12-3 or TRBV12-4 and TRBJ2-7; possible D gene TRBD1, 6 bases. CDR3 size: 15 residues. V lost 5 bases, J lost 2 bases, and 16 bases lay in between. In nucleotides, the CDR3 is TGTGCCAGCAGTAGGGGGATGGGGGAAGCCTACGAGCAGTACTTC. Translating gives CASSRGMGEAYEQYF.

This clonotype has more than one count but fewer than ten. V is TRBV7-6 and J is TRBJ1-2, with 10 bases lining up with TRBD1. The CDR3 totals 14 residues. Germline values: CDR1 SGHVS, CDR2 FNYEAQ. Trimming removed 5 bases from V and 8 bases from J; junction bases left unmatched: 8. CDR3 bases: TGTGCCAGCAGCGGACAGGGGGACCTAGGAGGCTACACCTTC. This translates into CASSGQGDLGGYTF. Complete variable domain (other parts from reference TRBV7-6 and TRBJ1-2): GAGVSQSPRYKVTKRGQDVALRCDPISGHVSLYWYRQALGQGPEFLTYFNYEAQQDKSGLPNDRFSAERPEGSISTLTIQRTEQRDSAMYRCASSGQGDLGGYTFGSGTRLTVV.

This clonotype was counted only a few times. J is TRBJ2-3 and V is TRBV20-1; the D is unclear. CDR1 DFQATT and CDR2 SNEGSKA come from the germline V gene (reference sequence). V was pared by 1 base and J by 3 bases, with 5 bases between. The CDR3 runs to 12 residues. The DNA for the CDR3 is TGCAGTGCTAGAGTTTTGACAGATACGCAGTATTTT. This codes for CSARVLTDTQYF.

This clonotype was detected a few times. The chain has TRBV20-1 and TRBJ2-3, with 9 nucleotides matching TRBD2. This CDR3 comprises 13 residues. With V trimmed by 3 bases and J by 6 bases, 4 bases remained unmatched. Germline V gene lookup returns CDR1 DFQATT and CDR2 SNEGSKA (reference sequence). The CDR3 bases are TGCAGTGCTAGGAGCGGGAGGTCCGATACGCAGTATTTT. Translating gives CSARSGRSDTQYF.

This chain's CDR3 is CASSLVGPTDVQYF. For the CDR3, the DNA is TGTGCCAGCAGTTTAGTGGGGCCCACAGATGTGCAGTATTTT. V usage is TRBV12-3 or TRBV12-4 and J usage is TRBJ2-3; weak D call: TRBD1 (5 bases). Between the trimmed V and J ends, which lost 1 base and 11 bases, there was a span of 16 bases. There are 14 residues in the CDR3.

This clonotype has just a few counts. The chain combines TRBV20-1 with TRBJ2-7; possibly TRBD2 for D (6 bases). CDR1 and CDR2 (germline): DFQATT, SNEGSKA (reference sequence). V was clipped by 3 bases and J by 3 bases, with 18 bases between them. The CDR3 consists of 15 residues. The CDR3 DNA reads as TGCAGTGCTAGTGAGCGGGCGTCAGGCTACTACGAGCAGTACTTC. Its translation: CSASERASGYYEQYF.

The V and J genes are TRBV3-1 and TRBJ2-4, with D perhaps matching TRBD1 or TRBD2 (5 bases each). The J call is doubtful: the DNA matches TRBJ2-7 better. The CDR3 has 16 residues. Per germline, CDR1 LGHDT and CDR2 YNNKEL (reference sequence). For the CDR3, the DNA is TGTGCCAGCAGCCTAACCATGGGACCACTCCAATCCGAGCAGTACTTC. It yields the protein CASSLTMGPLQSEQYF.

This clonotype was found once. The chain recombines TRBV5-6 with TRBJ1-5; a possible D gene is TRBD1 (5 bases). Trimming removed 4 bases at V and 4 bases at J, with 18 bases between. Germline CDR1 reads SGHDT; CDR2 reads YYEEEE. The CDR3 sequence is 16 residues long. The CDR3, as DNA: TGTGCCAGCAGCGGGACTGGGACGGAACCAAATCAGCCCCAGCATTTT. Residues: CASSGTGTEPNQPQHF.

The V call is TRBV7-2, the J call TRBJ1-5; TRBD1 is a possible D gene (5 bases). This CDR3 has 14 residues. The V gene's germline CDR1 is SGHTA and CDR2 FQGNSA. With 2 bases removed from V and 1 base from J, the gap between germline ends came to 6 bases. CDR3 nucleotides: TGTGCCAGCAGCTTATGGGACAGCAATCAGCCCCAGCATTTT. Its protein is CASSLWDSNQPQHF.

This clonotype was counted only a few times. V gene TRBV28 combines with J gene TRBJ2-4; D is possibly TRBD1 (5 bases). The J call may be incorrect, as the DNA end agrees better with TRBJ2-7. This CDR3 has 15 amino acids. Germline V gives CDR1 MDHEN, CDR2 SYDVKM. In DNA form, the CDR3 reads TGTGCCAGCACTCTTACCCCAGGGAAGGAGTACGAGCAGTACTTC. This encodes CASTLTPGKEYEQYF.

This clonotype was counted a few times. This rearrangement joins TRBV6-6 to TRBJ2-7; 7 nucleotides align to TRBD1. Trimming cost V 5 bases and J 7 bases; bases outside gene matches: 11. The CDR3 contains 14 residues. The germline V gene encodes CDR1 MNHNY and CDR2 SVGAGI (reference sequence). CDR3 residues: CASSTQRQGIEQYF. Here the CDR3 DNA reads TGTGCCAGCAGTACACAACGACAGGGCATAGAGCAGTACTTC.

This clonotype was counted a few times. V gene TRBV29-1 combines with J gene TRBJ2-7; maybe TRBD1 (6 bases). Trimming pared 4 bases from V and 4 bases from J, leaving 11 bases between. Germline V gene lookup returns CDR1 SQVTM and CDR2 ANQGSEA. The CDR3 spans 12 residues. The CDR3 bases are TGCAGCGTTGTGGTCCAGGGGTACGAGCAGTACTTC. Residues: CSVVVQGYEQYF.

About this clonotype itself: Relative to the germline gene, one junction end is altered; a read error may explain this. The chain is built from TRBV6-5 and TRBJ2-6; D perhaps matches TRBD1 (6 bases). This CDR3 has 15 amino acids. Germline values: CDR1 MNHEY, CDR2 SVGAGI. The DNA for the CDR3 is TGTGCCAGCAGTTCAGGAGCGCTGGGGGCCAACGTCCCGACTTTC. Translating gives CASSSGALGANVPTF.

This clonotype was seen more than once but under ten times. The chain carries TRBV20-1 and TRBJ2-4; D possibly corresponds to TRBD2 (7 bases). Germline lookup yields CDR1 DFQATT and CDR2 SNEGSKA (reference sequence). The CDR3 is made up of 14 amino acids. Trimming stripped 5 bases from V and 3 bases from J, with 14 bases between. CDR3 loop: CSARSGEGKNIQYF. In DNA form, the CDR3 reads TGCAGTGCTCGCTCAGGGGAGGGCAAAAACATTCAGTACTTC.